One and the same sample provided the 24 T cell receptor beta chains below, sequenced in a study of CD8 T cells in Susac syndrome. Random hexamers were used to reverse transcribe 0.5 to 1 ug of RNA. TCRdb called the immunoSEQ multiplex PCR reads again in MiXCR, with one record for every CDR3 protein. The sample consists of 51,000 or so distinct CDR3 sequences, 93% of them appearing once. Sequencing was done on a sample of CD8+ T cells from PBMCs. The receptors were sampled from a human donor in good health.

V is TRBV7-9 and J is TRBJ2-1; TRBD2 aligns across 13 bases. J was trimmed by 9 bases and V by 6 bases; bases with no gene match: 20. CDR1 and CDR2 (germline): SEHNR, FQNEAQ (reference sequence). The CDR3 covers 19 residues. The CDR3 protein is CASSPLEDWTSGSITEQFF. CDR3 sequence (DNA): TGTGCCAGCAGTCCCCTTGAGGACTGGACTAGCGGGAGTATCACTGAGCAGTTCTTC.

The CDR3 here is CASSPTGGEQYF. In DNA, the CDR3 is TGTGCCAGCAGCCCAACTGGGGGCGAGCAGTACTTC. The chain recombines TRBV11-2 with TRBJ2-7; tentatively, D is TRBD1 or TRBD2 (5 bases each). Germline loops: CDR1 SGHAT, CDR2 FQNNGV. V gave up 5 bases and J gave up 6 bases, with 11 bases separating them. The CDR3 covers 12 residues.

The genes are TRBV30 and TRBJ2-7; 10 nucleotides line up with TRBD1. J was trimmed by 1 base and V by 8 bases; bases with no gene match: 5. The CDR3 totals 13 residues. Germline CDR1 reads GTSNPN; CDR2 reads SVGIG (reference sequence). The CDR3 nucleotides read TGTGCCGGGACAGGGGCCTCTTCCTACGAGCAGTACTTC. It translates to CAGTGASSYEQYF.

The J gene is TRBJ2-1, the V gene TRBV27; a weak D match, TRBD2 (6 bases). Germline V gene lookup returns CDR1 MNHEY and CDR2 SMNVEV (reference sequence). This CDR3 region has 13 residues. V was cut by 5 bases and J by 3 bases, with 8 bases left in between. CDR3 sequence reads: CASSPSVYNEQFF. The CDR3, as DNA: TGTGCCAGCAGTCCTAGCGTCTACAATGAGCAGTTCTTC.

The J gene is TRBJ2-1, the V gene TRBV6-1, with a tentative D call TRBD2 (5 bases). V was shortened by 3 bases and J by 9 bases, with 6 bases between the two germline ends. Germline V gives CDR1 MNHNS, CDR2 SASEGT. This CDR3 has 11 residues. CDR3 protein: CASSDGGEQFF. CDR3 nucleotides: TGTGCCAGCAGTGATGGAGGTGAGCAGTTCTTC.

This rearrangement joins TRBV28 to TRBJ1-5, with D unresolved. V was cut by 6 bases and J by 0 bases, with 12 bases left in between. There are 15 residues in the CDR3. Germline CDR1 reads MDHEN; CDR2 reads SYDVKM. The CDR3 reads CASRAYLNSNQPQHF. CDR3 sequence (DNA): TGTGCCAGCAGGGCCTACCTCAATAGCAATCAGCCCCAGCATTTT.

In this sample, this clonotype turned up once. The CDR3 is CASSTPWANYGYTF. Here the CDR3 DNA reads TGTGCCAGTAGCACCCCTTGGGCTAACTATGGCTACACCTTC. The gene calls are TRBV19 and TRBJ1-2; D is undetermined. The V gene lost 6 bases and the J gene lost 0 bases, with 11 bases spanning the gap. The germline V gene has CDR1 LNHDA and CDR2 SQIVND (reference sequence). This CDR3 is built from 14 residues.

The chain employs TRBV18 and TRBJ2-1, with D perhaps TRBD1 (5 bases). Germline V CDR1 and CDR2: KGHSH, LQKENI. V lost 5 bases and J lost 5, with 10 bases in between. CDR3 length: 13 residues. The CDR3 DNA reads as TGTGCCAGCTCAGCCGGACATAACAATGAGCAGTTCTTC. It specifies CASSAGHNNEQFF.

The CDR3 nucleotides read TGCAGCGTTGAAGGGGGGAGGGGAAACACCGGGGAGCTGTTTTTT. Its translation: CSVEGGRGNTGELFF. V and J are TRBV29-1 and TRBJ2-2; TRBD2 agrees at 7 bases. This CDR3 has 15 residues. J was trimmed by 2 bases and V by 1 base; bases with no gene match: 4. CDR1 and CDR2 (germline): SQVTM, ANQGSEA.

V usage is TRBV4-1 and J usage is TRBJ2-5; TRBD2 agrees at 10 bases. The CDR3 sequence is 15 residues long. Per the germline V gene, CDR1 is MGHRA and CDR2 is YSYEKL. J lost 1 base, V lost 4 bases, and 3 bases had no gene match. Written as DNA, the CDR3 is TGCGCCAGCAGCCTAAGGACTAGCGGCCAAGAGACCCAGTACTTC. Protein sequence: CASSLRTSGQETQYF.

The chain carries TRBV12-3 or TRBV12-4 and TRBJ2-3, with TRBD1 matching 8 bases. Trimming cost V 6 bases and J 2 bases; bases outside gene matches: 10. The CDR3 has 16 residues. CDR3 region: CASSPSQGAFTDTQYF. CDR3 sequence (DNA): TGTGCCAGCAGCCCTTCGCAGGGGGCATTCACAGATACGCAGTATTTT.

The DNA of the CDR3 is TGCAGCGTCGATTCCTTAGGGACTAGCGGGAGTTATACGGGCACAGATACGCAGTATTTT. It is translated as CSVDSLGTSGSYTGTDTQYF. The gene calls are TRBV29-1 and TRBJ2-3, with 14 bases identical to TRBD2. CDR1 is SQVTM and CDR2 is ANQGSEA in the germline V gene. V lost 6 bases and J lost 1; bases outside the gene matches: 18. The CDR3 is 20 amino acids.

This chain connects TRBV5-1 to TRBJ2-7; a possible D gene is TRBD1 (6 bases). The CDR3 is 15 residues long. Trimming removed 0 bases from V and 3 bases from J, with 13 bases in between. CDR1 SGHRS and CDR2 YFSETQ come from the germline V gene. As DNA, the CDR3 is TGCGCCAGCAGCTTGGTTTCAGGGGAGATCTACGAGCAGTACTTC. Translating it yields CASSLVSGEIYEQYF.

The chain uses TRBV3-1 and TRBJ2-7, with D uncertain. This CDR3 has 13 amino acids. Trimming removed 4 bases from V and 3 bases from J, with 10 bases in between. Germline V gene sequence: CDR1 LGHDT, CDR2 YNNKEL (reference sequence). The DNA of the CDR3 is TGTGCCAGCAGCCCGGCCCAAAACTACGAGCAGTACTTC. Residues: CASSPAQNYEQYF.

This CDR3 is CASSVAGAEYNEQFF. CDR3 nucleotide sequence: TGTGCCAGCAGCGTAGCGGGAGCTGAATACAATGAGCAGTTCTTC. This sequence joins TRBV27 and TRBJ2-1; 9 positions agree with TRBD2. In germline, CDR1 is MNHEY, CDR2 SMNVEV (reference sequence). This CDR3 comprises 15 residues. V shed 6 bases, J shed 4 bases, and the junction held 7 bases outside the gene matches.

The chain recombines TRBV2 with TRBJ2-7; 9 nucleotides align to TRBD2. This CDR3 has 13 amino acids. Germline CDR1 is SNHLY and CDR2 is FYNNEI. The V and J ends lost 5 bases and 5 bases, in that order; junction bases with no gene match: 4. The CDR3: CASSYSGSHEQYF. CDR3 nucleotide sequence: TGTGCCAGCAGTTATAGCGGGAGCCACGAGCAGTACTTC.

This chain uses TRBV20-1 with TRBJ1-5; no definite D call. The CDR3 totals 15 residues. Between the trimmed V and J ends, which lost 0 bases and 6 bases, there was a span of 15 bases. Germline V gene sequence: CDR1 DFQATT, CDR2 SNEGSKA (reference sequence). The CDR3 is CSARDLRDNFQPQHF. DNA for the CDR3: TGCAGTGCTAGAGATCTGAGGGATAATTTTCAGCCCCAGCATTTT.

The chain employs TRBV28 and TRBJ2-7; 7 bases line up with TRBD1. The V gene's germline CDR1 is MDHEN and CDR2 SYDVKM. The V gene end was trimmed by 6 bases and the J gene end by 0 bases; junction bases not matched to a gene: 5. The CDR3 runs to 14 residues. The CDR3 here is CASRMTGSSYEQYF. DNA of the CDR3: TGTGCCAGCAGAATGACAGGGAGCTCCTACGAGCAGTACTTC.

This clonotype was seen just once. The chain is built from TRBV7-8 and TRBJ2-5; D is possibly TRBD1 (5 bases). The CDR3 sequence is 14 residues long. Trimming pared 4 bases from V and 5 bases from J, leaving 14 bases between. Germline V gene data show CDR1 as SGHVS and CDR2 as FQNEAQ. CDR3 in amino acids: CASSSHRIFETQYF. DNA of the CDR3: TGTGCCAGCAGCTCGCACAGGATTTTTGAGACCCAGTACTTC.

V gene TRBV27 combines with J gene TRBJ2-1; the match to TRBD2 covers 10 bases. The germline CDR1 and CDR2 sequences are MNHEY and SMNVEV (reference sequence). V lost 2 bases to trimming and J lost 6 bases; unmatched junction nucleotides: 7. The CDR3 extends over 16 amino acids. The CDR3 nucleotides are TGTGCCAGCAGTTTAGGTACTAGCGGGGCCCTCAATGAGCAGTTCTTC. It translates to CASSLGTSGALNEQFF.

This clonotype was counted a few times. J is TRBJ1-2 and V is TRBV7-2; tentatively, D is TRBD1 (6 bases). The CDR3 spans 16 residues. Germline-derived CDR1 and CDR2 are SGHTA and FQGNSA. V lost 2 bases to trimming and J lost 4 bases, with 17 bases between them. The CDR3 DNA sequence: TGTGCCAGCAGCTTACTGGACAGCCTACCTGGCTATGGCTACACCTTC. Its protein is CASSLLDSLPGYGYTF.

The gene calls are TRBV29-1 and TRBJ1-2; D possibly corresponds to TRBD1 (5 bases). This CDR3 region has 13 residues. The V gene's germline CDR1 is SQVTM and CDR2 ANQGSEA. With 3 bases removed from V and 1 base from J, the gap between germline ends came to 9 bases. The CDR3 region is CSVDPDNNYGYTF. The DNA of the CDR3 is TGCAGCGTTGACCCGGACAATAACTATGGCTACACCTTC.

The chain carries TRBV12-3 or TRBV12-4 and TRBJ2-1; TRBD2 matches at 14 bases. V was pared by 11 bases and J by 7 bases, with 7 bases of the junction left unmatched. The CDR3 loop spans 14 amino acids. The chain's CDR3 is CAGGLAGALNEQFF. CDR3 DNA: TGTGCCGGGGGACTAGCGGGAGCCCTGAATGAGCAGTTCTTC.

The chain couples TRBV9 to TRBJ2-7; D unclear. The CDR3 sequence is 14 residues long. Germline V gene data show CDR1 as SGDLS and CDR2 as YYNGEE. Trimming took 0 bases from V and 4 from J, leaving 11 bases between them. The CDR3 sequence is CASSVARFSYEQYF. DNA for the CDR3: TGTGCCAGCAGCGTAGCACGGTTCTCGTACGAGCAGTACTTC.